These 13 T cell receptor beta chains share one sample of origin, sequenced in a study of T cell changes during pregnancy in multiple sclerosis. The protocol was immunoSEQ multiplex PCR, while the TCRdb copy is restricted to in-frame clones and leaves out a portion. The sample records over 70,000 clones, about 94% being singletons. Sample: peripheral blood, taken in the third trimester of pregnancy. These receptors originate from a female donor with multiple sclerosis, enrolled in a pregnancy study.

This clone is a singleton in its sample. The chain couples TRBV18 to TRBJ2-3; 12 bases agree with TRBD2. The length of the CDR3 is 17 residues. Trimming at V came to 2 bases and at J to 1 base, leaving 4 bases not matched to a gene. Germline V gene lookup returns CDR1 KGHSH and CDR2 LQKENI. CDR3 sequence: CASSPVGLAGRTDTQYF. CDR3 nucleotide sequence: TGTGCCAGCTCACCAGTAGGACTAGCGGGGCGCACAGATACGCAGTATTTT.

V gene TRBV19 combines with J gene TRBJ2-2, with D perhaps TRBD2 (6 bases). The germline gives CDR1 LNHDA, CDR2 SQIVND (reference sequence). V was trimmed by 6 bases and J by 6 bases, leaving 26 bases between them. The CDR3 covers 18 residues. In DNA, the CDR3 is TGTGCCAGTAGCCTCTGGTGGGTGGACGGGAGCTGGTCCGGGGAGCTGTTTTTT. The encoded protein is CASSLWWVDGSWSGELFF. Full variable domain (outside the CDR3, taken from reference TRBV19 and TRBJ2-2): DGGITQSPKYLFRKEGQNVTLSCEQNLNHDAMYWYRQDPGQGLRLIYYSQIVNDFQKGDIAEGYSVSREKKESFPLTVTSAQKNPTAFYLCASSLWWVDGSWSGELFFGEGSRLTVL.

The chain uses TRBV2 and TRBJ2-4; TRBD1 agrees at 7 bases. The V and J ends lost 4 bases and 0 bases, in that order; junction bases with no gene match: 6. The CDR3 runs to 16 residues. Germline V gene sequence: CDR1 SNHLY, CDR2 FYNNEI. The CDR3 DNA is TGTGCCAGCAGTGGGGGGACAGCGGTAGCCAAAAACATTCAGTACTTC. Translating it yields CASSGGTAVAKNIQYF.

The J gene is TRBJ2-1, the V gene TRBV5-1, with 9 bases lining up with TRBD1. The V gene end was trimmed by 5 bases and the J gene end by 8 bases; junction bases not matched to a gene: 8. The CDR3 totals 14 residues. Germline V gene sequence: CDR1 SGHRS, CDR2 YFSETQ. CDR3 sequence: CASRLQGAQYEQFF. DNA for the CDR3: TGCGCCAGCAGGTTACAGGGGGCCCAGTATGAGCAGTTCTTC.

DNA of the CDR3: TGTGCCAGCAGCTTGGCTGGGACTAGCGAGGATACGCAGTATTTT. It translates to CASSLAGTSEDTQYF. J is TRBJ2-3 and V is TRBV5-4; TRBD2 matches 10 bases. CDR3 size: 15 residues. Germline V gene lookup returns CDR1 SGHNT and CDR2 YYREEE (reference sequence). V was pared by 0 bases and J by 6 bases, with 4 bases of the junction left unmatched.

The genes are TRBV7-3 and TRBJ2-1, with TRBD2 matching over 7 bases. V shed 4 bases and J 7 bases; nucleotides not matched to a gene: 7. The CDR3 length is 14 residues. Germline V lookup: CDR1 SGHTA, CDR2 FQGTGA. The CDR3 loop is CASSSLAGLNEQFF. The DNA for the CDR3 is TGTGCCAGCAGCTCATTAGCGGGTTTGAATGAGCAGTTCTTC.

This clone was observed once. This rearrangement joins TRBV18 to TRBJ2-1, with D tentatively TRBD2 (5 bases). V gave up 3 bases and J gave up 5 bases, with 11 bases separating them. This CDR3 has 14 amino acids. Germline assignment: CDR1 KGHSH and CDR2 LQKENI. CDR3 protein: CASSPASRDNEQFF. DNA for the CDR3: TGTGCCAGCTCACCCGCTAGCCGAGACAATGAGCAGTTCTTC.

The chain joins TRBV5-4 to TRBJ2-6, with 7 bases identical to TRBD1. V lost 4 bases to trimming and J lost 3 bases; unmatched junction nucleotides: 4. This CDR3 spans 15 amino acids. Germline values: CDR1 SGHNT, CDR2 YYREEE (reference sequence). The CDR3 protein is CASSPGTVGANVLTF. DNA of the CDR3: TGTGCCAGCAGCCCGGGGACAGTTGGGGCCAACGTCCTGACTTTC.

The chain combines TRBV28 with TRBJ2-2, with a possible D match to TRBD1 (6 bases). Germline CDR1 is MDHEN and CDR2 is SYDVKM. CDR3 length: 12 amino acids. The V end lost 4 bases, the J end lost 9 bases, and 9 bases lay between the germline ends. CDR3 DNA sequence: TGTGCCAGCAGTTCCAGGGGAAGGGAGCTGTTTTTT. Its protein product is CASSSRGRELFF.

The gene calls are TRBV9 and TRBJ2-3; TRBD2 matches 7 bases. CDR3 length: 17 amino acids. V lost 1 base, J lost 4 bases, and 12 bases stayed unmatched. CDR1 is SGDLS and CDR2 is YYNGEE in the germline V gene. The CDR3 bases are TGTGCCAGCAGCGTACTAGGGACTAACGAGATCGCAGATACGCAGTATTTT. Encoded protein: CASSVLGTNEIADTQYF.

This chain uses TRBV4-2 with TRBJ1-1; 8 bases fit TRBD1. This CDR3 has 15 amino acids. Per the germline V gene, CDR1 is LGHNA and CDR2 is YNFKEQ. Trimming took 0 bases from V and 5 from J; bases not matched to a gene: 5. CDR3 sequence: CASSQEEGTGTEAFF. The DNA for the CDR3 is TGTGCCAGCAGCCAAGAGGAGGGGACAGGAACTGAAGCTTTCTTT.

This chain's CDR3 is CASSVDSPSYNEQFF. The CDR3, as DNA: TGTGCCAGCAGCGTCGACTCCCCCTCCTACAATGAGCAGTTCTTC. The genes are TRBV9 and TRBJ2-1; D gene unclear. CDR3 length equals 15 residues. Germline CDR1 is SGDLS and CDR2 is YYNGEE. Trimming shortened V by 2 bases and J by 0 bases, and 9 bases separated the two germline ends.

The CDR3 DNA sequence: TGTGCCAGCAGTCTATCACAGGGTTCTCTCTATGGCTACACCTTC. This sequence encodes CASSLSQGSLYGYTF. The chain links TRBV6-1 to TRBJ1-2; possible D gene TRBD1, 6 bases. This CDR3 contains 15 residues. The germline CDR1 and CDR2 sequences are MNHNS and SASEGT. Trimming stripped 5 bases from V and 4 bases from J, with 17 bases between.